This TCR beta chain was profiled in a study of blood T cell repertoires in COVID-19. Background on the study: Spain, Italy and the United States supplied samples that represented acute and convalescent COVID-19.

Trimming removed 8 bases from V and 7 bases from J, with 15 bases in between. CDR3 length equals 12 residues. CDR1 is GTSNPN, CDR2 SVGIG, per germline (reference sequence). Per the study methods: How many nucleated cells were present was estimated from reference gene primer amplification. The table came from immunoSEQ multiplex PCR; TCRdb's copy has only in-frame clones and leaves some out. The V and J calls and clone size are taken from that table; D and trimming were inferred from the DNA. The sample carries roughly 190,000 clones, around 89% recorded once. Sequencing input: peripheral blood. This TCR was sampled from a human donor in a cohort sampled during active COVID-19. The chain uses TRBV30 and TRBJ1-5; D call uncertain. CDR3 in amino acids: CASNRVGQPQHF. The CDR3 DNA is TGTGCCAGTAACAGAGTTGGGCAGCCCCAGCATTTT.